What follows are 17 T cell receptor beta chains derived from one specimen sequenced in a study of cytomegalovirus exposure and HLA in healthy donors. The PCR employed 60 Vbeta primers together with 13 Jbeta primers. The data were produced by immunoSEQ multiplex PCR, yet TCRdb's version contains in-frame clones alone and is incomplete. Among under 200,000 clones listed, about four fifths were seen once. The sample taken for sequencing was PBMCs. Receptors were obtained from a woman in her forties or fifties in good health and CMV-seronegative.

This chain joins TRBV28 and TRBJ1-2, with 7 bases that match TRBD1. This CDR3 has 13 amino acids. In germline, CDR1 is MDHEN, CDR2 SYDVKM. The V gene end was trimmed by 7 bases and the J gene end by 6 bases; junction bases not matched to a gene: 8. CDR3 nucleotides: TGTGCCAGCAAGAGTAGGGACAGCCATGGCTACACCTTC. Residues: CASKSRDSHGYTF.

This chain uses TRBV4-3 with TRBJ1-5; D might be TRBD1 (6 bases). In germline, CDR1 is LGHNA, CDR2 YSLEER. V shed 8 bases and J shed 3 bases, with 26 bases lying between them. The CDR3 covers 18 residues. In DNA form, the CDR3 reads TGCGCCAGCGAGACTGGCAGGGGCCCGTGGGGGATCAATCAGCCCCAGCATTTT. Translation gives CASETGRGPWGINQPQHF.

The V gene is TRBV27, the J gene TRBJ2-6; D is ambiguous. V was cut by 0 bases and J by 4 bases, with 10 bases left in between. CDR3 length: 16 amino acids. Per germline, CDR1 MNHEY and CDR2 SMNVEV (reference sequence). The CDR3 sequence: CASSLSSGPGANVLTF. As DNA, the CDR3 is TGTGCCAGCAGTTTATCTTCGGGTCCGGGGGCCAACGTCCTGACTTTC.

This chain uses TRBV10-1 with TRBJ2-5; 7 bases align to TRBD1. The V and J ends lost 6 bases and 3 bases, in that order; junction bases with no gene match: 4. The CDR3 has 13 residues. Germline lookup yields CDR1 WNHNN and CDR2 SYGVQD (reference sequence). CDR3 coding DNA: TGCGCCAGCAGCACAGGGGCGAAAGAGACCCAGTACTTC. This encodes CASSTGAKETQYF.

This chain links TRBV4-1 with TRBJ2-7; 9 positions match TRBD1. The length of the CDR3 is 12 residues. The V segment lost 8 bases and the J segment 5 bases; nucleotides outside the gene matches: 4. Germline V gene sequence: CDR1 MGHRA, CDR2 YSYEKL. The CDR3 sequence: CASHRQGDEQYF. DNA of the CDR3: TGCGCCAGCCATCGACAGGGGGACGAGCAGTACTTC.

This chain uses TRBV5-6 with TRBJ2-7; 7 bases align to TRBD1. Germline CDR1 is SGHDT and CDR2 is YYEEEE. V shed 3 bases and J 5 bases; nucleotides not matched to a gene: 8. The CDR3 length is 14 residues. In DNA form, the CDR3 reads TGTGCCAGCAGCTCTTTGACAGGGAGCCACGAGCAGTACTTC. This encodes CASSSLTGSHEQYF.

The chain joins TRBV19 to TRBJ2-3; 10 positions match TRBD2. This CDR3 has 15 amino acids. J was trimmed by 4 bases and V by 5 bases; bases with no gene match: 6. In germline, CDR1 is LNHDA, CDR2 SQIVND (reference sequence). This CDR3 is CASSGLAGESDTQYF. CDR3 in DNA: TGTGCCAGTAGTGGGCTAGCGGGAGAGTCAGATACGCAGTATTTT.

This chain connects TRBV28 to TRBJ1-1; weak D call: TRBD1 (5 bases). V dropped 5 bases and J dropped 1 base, with 14 bases sitting between them. In germline, CDR1 is MDHEN, CDR2 SYDVKM. The CDR3 sequence is 15 residues long. The CDR3 loop reads CASSQGAGSNTEAFF. The CDR3 DNA follows: TGTGCCAGCAGTCAAGGGGCAGGGTCGAACACTGAAGCTTTCTTT.

The chain recombines TRBV7-3 with TRBJ2-1, with D perhaps TRBD2 (5 bases). V was trimmed by 9 bases and J by 5 bases, leaving 14 bases between them. Per the germline V gene, CDR1 is SGHTA and CDR2 is FQGTGA. The CDR3 totals 13 residues. CDR3 loop: CASMSGINNEQFF. The CDR3 coding sequence is TGTGCCAGTATGTCGGGAATCAACAATGAGCAGTTCTTC.

The rearrangement joins TRBV6-1 to TRBJ2-7; TRBD1 aligns across 7 bases. Germline trimming cut 5 bases from V and 4 bases from J; bases unmatched to any gene: 8. Germline assignment: CDR1 MNHNS and CDR2 SASEGT. The CDR3 length is 14 residues. The CDR3 DNA reads as TGTGCCAGCAGTCCCCCGGACAGGATATACGAGCAGTACTTC. Translated, it gives CASSPPDRIYEQYF.

J is TRBJ1-2 and V is TRBV27, with TRBD1 as a possible D gene (5 bases). The CDR3 runs 13 residues. Germline CDR1 reads MNHEY; CDR2 reads SMNVEV (reference sequence). V was cut by 4 bases and J by 8 bases, with 14 bases left in between. The CDR3 sequence: CASSSWEGKGYTF. For the CDR3, the DNA is TGTGCCAGCAGTTCCTGGGAGGGGAAAGGCTACACCTTC.

V and J are TRBV7-9 and TRBJ2-7; no clear D. The CDR3 is 15 amino acids. Between the trimmed V and J ends, which lost 0 bases and 5 bases, there was a span of 14 bases. The germline gives CDR1 SEHNR, CDR2 FQNEAQ (reference sequence). DNA for the CDR3: TGTGCCAGCAGCTTAGCCCGAGGTCGTCCCGACGAGCAGTACTTC. Encoded protein: CASSLARGRPDEQYF.

The chain is built from TRBV7-2 and TRBJ1-4; unclear D gene. The CDR3 spans 13 residues. V dropped 1 base and J dropped 7 bases, with 7 bases sitting between them. Germline V gene sequence: CDR1 SGHTA, CDR2 FQGNSA. CDR3 sequence reads: CASSLGEAEKLFF. The CDR3 DNA reads as TGTGCCAGCAGCTTAGGGGAGGCTGAAAAACTGTTTTTT.

The CDR3 sequence: CASSLGQGGTEAFF. In DNA, the CDR3 is TGTGCCAGCAGCCTGGGACAGGGGGGCACTGAAGCTTTCTTT. This sequence joins TRBV9 and TRBJ1-1; 11 bases are a match to TRBD1. Germline CDR1 and CDR2: SGDLS and YYNGEE. With 4 bases clipped from V and 4 bases from J, the junction kept 3 bases outside the gene matches. The CDR3 is made up of 14 amino acids.

This chain connects TRBV6-5 to TRBJ2-2, with 7 nucleotides matching TRBD1. The germline V gene has CDR1 MNHEY and CDR2 SVGAGI. This CDR3 is built from 15 residues. The V and J ends lost 7 bases and 2 bases, in that order; junction bases with no gene match: 7. The CDR3 DNA sequence: TGTGCCAGCAAAAGGACAGGACTTAACACCGGGGAGCTGTTTTTT. As protein: CASKRTGLNTGELFF.

This clone was seen only a few times. The chain links TRBV28 to TRBJ2-1; 9 bases match TRBD2. Germline trimming cut 7 bases from V and 7 bases from J; bases unmatched to any gene: 5. The length of the CDR3 is 13 residues. Germline lookup yields CDR1 MDHEN and CDR2 SYDVKM. The CDR3 DNA reads TGTGCCAGCATGTGGACTAGCGTAAATGAGCAGTTCTTC. It is translated as CASMWTSVNEQFF.

CDR3 bases: TGCGCCAGCAGCTTAGGACAGGGTACCCCAGAAGAGACCCAGTACTTC. Translation: CASSLGQGTPEETQYF. The gene calls are TRBV5-1 and TRBJ2-5, with 8 bases aligning to TRBD1. The CDR3 covers 16 residues. The V gene's germline CDR1 is SGHRS and CDR2 YFSETQ. V was clipped by 2 bases and J by 3 bases; unmatched bases: 9.